This T cell receptor (beta chain) was identified during a study of blood T cell repertoires in COVID-19. Study information: COVID-19 samples from acute and convalescent phases originated in the United States, Italy and Spain. PBMCs, B-cell-depleted T cells, or T cells were the source of the cDNA or gDNA that made up the material.

In this sample, this clone turned up a few times. Clones were read by immunoSEQ multiplex PCR, and TCRdb kept only the in-frame ones, dropping some. The data contain 400,000 to 450,000 clones, roughly 89% of them singletons. The CDR3 sequence is 15 residues long. With 3 bases removed from V and 4 bases from J, the gap between germline ends came to 15 bases. The germline gives CDR1 SEHNR, CDR2 FQNEAQ (reference sequence). The genes are TRBV7-9 and TRBJ1-2; a possible D gene is TRBD1 (5 bases). The receptor's source is a man aged 18 to 30 with COVID-19, enrolled during active disease. Sequencing was carried out using peripheral blood. CDR3 bases: TGTGCCAGCAGCTTCCGGACATACCTTAGCTATGGCTACACCTTC. Amino acid sequence: CASSFRTYLSYGYTF. The whole variable domain, remainder taken from reference TRBV7-9 and TRBJ1-2, is DTGVSQNPRHKITKRGQNVTFRCDPISEHNRLYWYRQTLGQGPEFLTYFQNEAQLEKSRLLSDRFSAERPKGSFSTLEIQRTEQGDSAMYLCASSFRTYLSYGYTFGSGTRLTVV.